Here is one T cell receptor (beta chain) with its context. Those who participated ranged in age from roughly 18 to 100 years and resided in around 22 US areas. Participants' own reports of clinical history determined their cohort assignment. The data were taken from a study of blood T cell repertoires in COVID-19. V lost 2 bases and J lost 5; bases outside the gene matches: 2. Germline loops: CDR1 SGHRS, CDR2 YFSETQ. This CDR3 comprises 13 residues. In the original processing: Reference gene primer amplification gave estimated nucleated cell counts. Data came from immunoSEQ multiplex PCR; TCRdb stores just in-frame clones and leaves some out. The V and J calls and clone size were taken over from that table, and D and trimming were inferred from the DNA. The repertoire holds 200,000 to 250,000 clones, with approximately 80% as singletons.

The V call is TRBV5-1, the J call TRBJ2-3, with 7 bases fitting TRBD1. The source is a man aged 55 to 69 who had recovered from COVID-19. The sample was PBMCs or T cells enriched from blood (not recorded which). CDR3 loop: CASSFTGEDTQYF. Here the CDR3 DNA reads TGCGCCAGCAGCTTTACAGGGGAAGATACGCAGTATTTT. The whole variable domain, remainder taken from reference TRBV5-1 and TRBJ2-3, is KAGVTQTPRYLIKTRGQQVTLSCSPISGHRSVSWYQQTPGQGLQFLFEYFSETQRNKGNFPGRFSGRQFSNSRSEMNVSTLELGDSALYLCASSFTGEDTQYFGPGTRLTVL.